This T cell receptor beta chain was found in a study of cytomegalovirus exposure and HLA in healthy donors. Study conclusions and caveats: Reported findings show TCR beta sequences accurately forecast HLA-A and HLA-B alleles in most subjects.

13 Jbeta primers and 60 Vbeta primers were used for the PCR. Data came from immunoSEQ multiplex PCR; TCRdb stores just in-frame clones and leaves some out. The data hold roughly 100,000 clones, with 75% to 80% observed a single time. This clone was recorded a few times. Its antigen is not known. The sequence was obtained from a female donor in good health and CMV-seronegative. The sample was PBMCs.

The CDR3 sequence: CASSLDREMGYTF. For the CDR3, the DNA is TGTGCCAGCTCACTGGACAGGGAGATGGGCTACACCTTC. The chain has TRBV18 and TRBJ1-2, with 8 bases fitting TRBD1. Per germline, CDR1 KGHSH and CDR2 LQKENI. The V gene end was trimmed by 4 bases and the J gene end by 8 bases; junction bases not matched to a gene: 6. The CDR3 consists of 13 residues.